Listed below are T cell receptor beta chains from one sample, sequenced in a study of blood T cell repertoires in COVID-19. Only in-frame clones appear in the TCRdb table, and some are missing; sequencing was by immunoSEQ multiplex PCR. The table lists roughly 180,000 clones, roughly 76% of them singletons, with 9.5% to 11% in the top ten. Sequenced material: peripheral blood. The receptors come from a woman between 40 and 50 years old with COVID-19, enrolled during active disease. CDR3s include the opening cysteine and the closing phenylalanine or tryptophan. The D gene is left open where the match is weak. Size values are once, few and many counts, or a class for expanded clones, and some rows have none.

CDR3 protein	CDR3 DNA	V gene	D gene	clone size	J gene
CASSVGTETGLAGGSWHNEQFF	TGTGCCAGCAGCGTGGGGACAGAAACTGGACTAGCGGGAGGATCTTGGCACAATGAGCAGTTCTTC	TRBV9	TRBD2	-	TRBJ2-1
CASSLSPTLSDTQYF	TGCGCCAGCAGCTTGTCCCCGACTCTATCAGATACGCAGTATTTT	TRBV5-1	-	-	TRBJ2-3
CASSADRVMSQPQHF	TGTGCCAGCTCTGCCGACAGGGTAATGAGTCAGCCCCAGCATTTT	TRBV27	TRBD1	few	TRBJ1-5
CAISPTGWEQYF	TGTGCCATCAGCCCGACAGGGTGGGAACAGTATTTT	TRBV10-3	TRBD1	-	TRBJ2-3
CASSLWAVKSSGANVLTF	TGTGCCAGCAGCTTATGGGCAGTCAAAAGCTCTGGGGCCAACGTCCTGACTTTC	TRBV7-9	-	-	TRBJ2-6
CASSLKAGITDTQYF	TGTGCCAGCAGCTTAAAGGCCGGGATAACAGATACGCAGTATTTT	TRBV7-2	-	-	TRBJ2-3
CASSISGNRAVREKLFF	TGTGCCAGTAGTATATCGGGAAACAGGGCCGTCCGCGAAAAACTGTTTTTT	TRBV19	-	-	TRBJ1-4
CASHGLSNQPQHF	TGTGCCAGCCATGGGCTTAGCAATCAGCCCCAGCATTTT	TRBV6-6	-	-	TRBJ1-5
CASSLEGWGEQFF	TGTGCCAGCAGCTTGGAGGGATGGGGGGAGCAGTTCTTC	TRBV7-3	-	-	TRBJ2-1
CASSAVVASGDLRDTQYF	TGTGCCAGCAGCGCAGTTGTCGCTAGCGGGGACTTGAGAGATACGCAGTATTTT	TRBV9	TRBD2	-	TRBJ2-3
CATQVPGGQPQHF	TGTGCCACCCAGGTCCCCGGAGGGCAGCCCCAGCATTTT	TRBV19	-	few	TRBJ1-5
CASSTEGGLYEQYF	TGTGCCAGCAGTACCGAGGGAGGTCTCTACGAGCAGTACTTC	TRBV28	-	few	TRBJ2-7
CASSQRTGGKEKLFF	TGTGCCAGCAGCCAACGGACAGGGGGCAAGGAAAAACTGTTTTTT	TRBV13	TRBD1	-	TRBJ1-4
CAIATGPREQYF	TGTGCCATCGCGACAGGGCCTCGCGAGCAGTACTTC	TRBV12-3/TRBV12-4	TRBD1	many	TRBJ2-7
CASSDAGIGTEAFF	TGTGCCAGCAGTGACGCCGGGATAGGCACTGAAGCTTTCTTT	TRBV6-1	-	-	TRBJ1-1
CASSLSGGLVPYEQYF	TGTGCCAGCAGCTTATCGGGGGGTCTAGTTCCCTACGAGCAGTACTTC	TRBV11-2	TRBD2	-	TRBJ2-7
CASSLRTGRNTEAFF	TGTGCCAGCAGCCTGAGGACAGGGAGGAACACTGAAGCTTTCTTT	TRBV14	TRBD1	-	TRBJ1-1
CSAGDRTYEQYF	TGCAGTGCTGGTGACAGAACCTACGAGCAGTACTTC	TRBV20-1	-	-	TRBJ2-7
CASSLGVTADETQYF	TGTGCCAGCAGCTTAGGGGTGACAGCCGACGAGACCCAGTACTTC	TRBV7-8	-	-	TRBJ2-5
CASSIIKLPFGEAFF	TGTGCCAGTAGTATTATTAAACTACCCTTCGGGGAAGCTTTCTTT	TRBV19	-	few	TRBJ1-1
CASSGIGGNEQYF	TGTGCCAGCAGCGGAATAGGAGGCAACGAGCAGTACTTC	TRBV12-3/TRBV12-4	-	-	TRBJ2-7
CASSQPTSGRIGELFF	TGTGCCAGCAGCCAACCCACTAGCGGGAGGATCGGGGAGCTGTTTTTT	TRBV4-2	TRBD2	few	TRBJ2-2
CASSPRGQGDNQPQHF	TGTGCCAGCAGCCCTCGAGGACAGGGGGACAATCAGCCCCAGCATTTT	TRBV6-2/TRBV6-3	TRBD1	once	TRBJ1-5
CASSHGSGGGTEAFF	TGTGCCAGCAGCCACGGGTCAGGGGGCGGCACTGAAGCTTTCTTT	TRBV6-5	TRBD1	-	TRBJ1-1
CASSKTPPTVSNQPQHF	TGTGCCAGCAGCAAAACTCCCCCGACAGTTAGCAATCAGCCCCAGCATTTT	TRBV27	-	-	TRBJ1-5
CASSPGYYGYTF	TGTGCCAGCAGCCCAGGCTACTATGGCTACACCTTC	TRBV3-1/TRBV3-2	-	-	TRBJ1-2
CASSLRPDSGEKLFF	TGTGCCAGCAGTTTGAGGCCAGACAGTGGCGAAAAACTGTTTTTT	TRBV6-6	-	few	TRBJ1-4
CATTGTNNNEQFF	TGTGCCACTACCGGGACTAACAACAATGAGCAGTTCTTC	TRBV6-5	TRBD2	once	TRBJ2-1